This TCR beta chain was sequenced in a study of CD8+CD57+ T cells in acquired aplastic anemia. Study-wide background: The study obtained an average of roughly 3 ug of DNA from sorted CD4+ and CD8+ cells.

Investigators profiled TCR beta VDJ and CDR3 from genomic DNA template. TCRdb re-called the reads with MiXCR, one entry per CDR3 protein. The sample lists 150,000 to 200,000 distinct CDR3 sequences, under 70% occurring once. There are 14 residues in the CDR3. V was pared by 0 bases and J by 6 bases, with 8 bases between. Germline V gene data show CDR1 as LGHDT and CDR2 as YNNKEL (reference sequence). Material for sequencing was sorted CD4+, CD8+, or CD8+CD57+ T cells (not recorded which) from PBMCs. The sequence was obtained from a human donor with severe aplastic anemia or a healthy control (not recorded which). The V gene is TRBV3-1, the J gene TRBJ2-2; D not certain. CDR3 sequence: CASSQDPNPGELFF. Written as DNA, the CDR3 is TGTGCCAGCAGCCAAGATCCCAACCCCGGGGAGCTGTTTTTT.